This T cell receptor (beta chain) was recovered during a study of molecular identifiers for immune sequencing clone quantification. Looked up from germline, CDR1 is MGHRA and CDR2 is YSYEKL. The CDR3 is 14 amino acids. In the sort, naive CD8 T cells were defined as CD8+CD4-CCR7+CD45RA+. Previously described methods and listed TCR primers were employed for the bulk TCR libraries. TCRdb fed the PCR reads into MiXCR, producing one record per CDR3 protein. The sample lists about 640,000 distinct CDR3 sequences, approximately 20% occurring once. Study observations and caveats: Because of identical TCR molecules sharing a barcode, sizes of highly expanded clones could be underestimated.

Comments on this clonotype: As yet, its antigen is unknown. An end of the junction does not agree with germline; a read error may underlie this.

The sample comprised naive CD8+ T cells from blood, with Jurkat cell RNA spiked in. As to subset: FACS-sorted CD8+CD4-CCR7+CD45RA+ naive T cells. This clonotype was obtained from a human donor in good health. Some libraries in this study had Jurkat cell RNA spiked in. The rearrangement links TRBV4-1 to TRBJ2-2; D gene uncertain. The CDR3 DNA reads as TGCGCCGGCAGCCCGTCGGAAGTTGGCGGGGAGCTGTTTTTT. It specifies CAGSPSEVGGELFF.